A selection of T cell receptor beta chains follows, all from one sample in a study of patients with pleural tuberculosis. TCRdb passed the reads through MiXCR, listing each CDR3 protein once. This sample has 40,000 to 55,000 distinct CDR3 sequences, with 6% to 9.5% found just once. These receptors came from a human donor with pleural tuberculosis. The CDR3 runs from the conserved cysteine through the conserved F or W. The order of the fields is clone size, D gene, J gene, V gene, CDR3 DNA, CDR3 protein. A D gene is named only where the DNA matches it firmly. Expanded clones get a size class; other rows say once, few or many, or leave the size out.

many | NA | TRBJ1-1 | TRBV11-1 | TGTGCCAGCAGTCCTAGGGTGGGGGCGCGGGACACTGAAGCTTTCTTT | CASSPRVGARDTEAFF
NA | NA | TRBJ2-3 | TRBV2 | TGTGCCAGCAGTACCACAGGGATCGGTACGCAGTATTTT | CASSTTGIGTQYF
many | NA | TRBJ1-2 | TRBV6-2/TRBV6-3 | TGTGCCAGCAGTTACGGGCGGACCGCCTACACCTTC | CASSYGRTAYTF
many | NA | TRBJ2-1 | TRBV7-6 | TGTGCCAGCAGCCTGGACACCTTCGGCAATGAGCAGTTCTTC | CASSLDTFGNEQFF
many | TRBD1 | TRBJ2-3 | TRBV6-2/TRBV6-3 | TGTGCCAGCAGTTACCCTAACAGGGGCGATACGCAGTATTTT | CASSYPNRGDTQYF
NA | TRBD2 | TRBJ2-3 | TRBV20-1 | TGCAGTGCTGGTACTGATAGCGGGAGAACCGATGCGCAGTATTTT | CSAGTDSGRTDAQYF
NA | NA | TRBJ1-2 | TRBV19 | TGTGCCAGTAGTATAGATCCGGTTGGGGTTGTGAACACCTTC | CASSIDPVGVVNTF
many | TRBD1 | TRBJ1-1 | TRBV13 | TGTGCCAGCAGCTTGGGGACAGTGAACACTGAAGCTTTCTTT | CASSLGTVNTEAFF
many | NA | TRBJ2-5 | TRBV19 | TGTGCCAGTAGTAAATCGGACCAAGAGACCCAGTACTTC | CASSKSDQETQYF
NA | TRBD1 | TRBJ1-1 | TRBV5-1 | TGCGCCAGCGGCGTGGGACAGGGGGATACTGAAGCTTTCTTT | CASGVGQGDTEAFF
many | TRBD1 | TRBJ2-3 | TRBV7-3 | TGTGCCAGCAGCTTGACAGGGGGCATCACAGATACGCAGTATTTT | CASSLTGGITDTQYF
many | NA | TRBJ1-6 | TRBV19 | TGTGCCAGTAGTATAGTGGTTAATTCACCCCTCCACTTT | CASSIVVNSPLHF
many | NA | TRBJ1-5 | TRBV28 | TGTGCCAGCAGTTTCTGGGGCAGTCACAGCAATCAGCCCCAGCATTTT | CASSFWGSHSNQPQHF
many | TRBD1 | TRBJ2-3 | TRBV10-2 | TGCGCCAGCAGACCGGGACAGGGGGCAGATACGCAGTATTTT | CASRPGQGADTQYF
many | TRBD2 | TRBJ2-3 | TRBV20-1 | TGCAGTGCTGAGAGTACGGAGCGGGGGGCCTCAGATACGCAGTATTTT | CSAESTERGASDTQYF
many | NA | TRBJ2-1 | TRBV6-2/TRBV6-3 | TGTGCCAGCAGTTACACCCAAAGGACTTACAATGAGCAGTTCTTC | CASSYTQRTYNEQFF
many | TRBD2 | TRBJ2-5 | TRBV20-1 | TGCAGTGCTGATCTAGCGGACGGGACCCAGTACTTC | CSADLADGTQYF
NA | NA | TRBJ2-1 | TRBV6-1 | TGTGCCAGCAGTCTAAACAGTGGGGATGAGCAGCTCTTC | CASSLNSGDEQLF
many | NA | TRBJ2-1 | TRBV11-2 | TGTGCCAGCAGCCCTCTACAGGGAAATGAGCAGTTCTTC | CASSPLQGNEQFF
NA | NA | TRBJ1-2 | TRBV19 | TGTGCCAGTAGTACGGCAGGATATGGCTACACCTTC | CASSTAGYGYTF
many | NA | TRBJ1-1 | TRBV2 | TGTGCCAGCAGGGCCGGGACGGAGAACACTGAAGCTTTCTTT | CASRAGTENTEAFF
many | NA | TRBJ1-1 | TRBV12-3/TRBV12-4 | TGTGCCAGCGCCAACTCGGGGAACACTGAAGCTTTCTTT | CASANSGNTEAFF
many | NA | TRBJ2-5 | TRBV12-3/TRBV12-4 | TGTGCCAGCAGACCTACCTCGCTGGGGCAAGAGACCCAGTACTTC | CASRPTSLGQETQYF
many | NA | TRBJ1-6 | TRBV13 | TGTGCCAGCAGCCCCGAGGCAGGAGAGTATAATTCACCCCTCCACTTT | CASSPEAGEYNSPLHF
NA | NA | TRBJ2-5 | TRBV12-3/TRBV12-4 | TGTGCCAGCAGTTGGGTCCCAGAGACCCAGTACTTC | CASSWVPETQYF
many | NA | TRBJ2-1 | TRBV19 | TGTGCCAGTAGGTCAACAGGAAACAATGAGCAGTTCTTC | CASRSTGNNEQFF
many | TRBD2 | TRBJ2-7 | TRBV6-2/TRBV6-3 | TGTGCCAGCAGTTACAGTGGGACTAGTTTCTACGAGCAGTACTTC | CASSYSGTSFYEQYF
many | TRBD2 | TRBJ2-7 | TRBV28 | TGTGCCAGCAGTTTTACTAGCGGTCGCTACGAGCAGTACTTC | CASSFTSGRYEQYF
many | TRBD1 | TRBJ1-5 | TRBV2 | TGTGCCACCACAGGGGAGGAGGGCAATCAGCCCCAGCATTTT | CATTGEEGNQPQHF
few | NA | TRBJ1-1 | TRBV5-4 | TGTGCCAGCAACGAAAGGGGCGGTGAAGCTTTCTTT | CASNERGGEAFF
few | NA | TRBJ1-4 | TRBV7-2 | TGTGCCAGCAGCTTAGCGCCAGGGGTGGATGAAAAACTGTTTTTT | CASSLAPGVDEKLFF
many | NA | TRBJ1-5 | TRBV6-1 | TGTGCCAGCAATGAGGAGATAGCGGGCAATCAGCCCCAGCATTTT | CASNEEIAGNQPQHF
many | NA | TRBJ1-2 | TRBV3-1 | TGTGCCAACAGCCAAGGGTCCGAGACCAACTATGGCTACACCTTC | CANSQGSETNYGYTF
many | TRBD1 | TRBJ1-5 | TRBV11-2 | TGTGCCAGCAGCCCGGACAGGGGAAATGGTCAGCCCCAGCATTTT | CASSPDRGNGQPQHF
many | TRBD1 | TRBJ1-2 | TRBV28 | TGTGCCAGCAGTTTCGAGAATAGACAGGGATCCTTC | CASSFENRQGSF
NA | NA | TRBJ2-1 | TRBV11-2 | TGTGCCAGCAGCTCAGGCTCCTACAATGAGCAGTTCTTC | CASSSGSYNEQFF
NA | TRBD2 | TRBJ2-3 | TRBV10-3 | TGTGCCATCAGTGAGCGGAAGGGCGGGAGAACAGATACGCAGTATTTT | CAISERKGGRTDTQYF
many | TRBD1 | TRBJ2-1 | TRBV7-3 | TGTGCCAGCAGCTACAGGGGAATGGATGAGCAGTTCTTC | CASSYRGMDEQFF
many | NA | TRBJ2-1 | TRBV6-1 | TGTGCCAGCCACGTCGGGCCCTACAATGAGCAGTTCTTC | CASHVGPYNEQFF
many | NA | TRBJ1-2 | TRBV20-1 | TGCAGTGCTAGAGATATGGGCGGGGGATATGGCTACACCTTC | CSARDMGGGYGYTF
many | NA | TRBJ2-1 | TRBV12-3/TRBV12-4 | TGTGCCAGCAGTCCCCCCGGATACAGGGCAAACAATGAGCAGTTCTTC | CASSPPGYRANNEQFF
many | TRBD1 | TRBJ2-1 | TRBV27 | TGTGCCCCCCGACAGGGGGGTTACGGTGAGCAGTTCTTC | CAPRQGGYGEQFF
NA | TRBD1 | TRBJ2-5 | TRBV29-1 | TGCAGCGGGGGACAGGGTACAGAGACCCAGTACTTC | CSGGQGTETQYF
many | NA | TRBJ2-3 | TRBV14 | TGTGCCAGCAGCCATGGGCCCACAGATACGCAGTATTTT | CASSHGPTDTQYF
many | NA | TRBJ1-1 | TRBV12-3/TRBV12-4 | TGTGCCAGCAGTCCAGCTCCGCAGGGCGTGAACACTGAAGCTTTCTTT | CASSPAPQGVNTEAFF
many | NA | TRBJ1-6 | TRBV27 | TGTGCCAGCAGTCACGGGGGCAGGGGTAGGTCACCCCTCCACTTT | CASSHGGRGRSPLHF
NA | TRBD1 | TRBJ1-1 | TRBV5-1 | TGCGCCAGCAGCTCGTCTGGCAGGGGGGGAATGAACACTGAAGCTTTCTTT | CASSSSGRGGMNTEAFF
few | NA | TRBJ2-3 | TRBV30 | TGTGCCTGGAGTGGGTTGGCGTTTGGCACAGATACGCAGTATTTT | CAWSGLAFGTDTQYF
many | TRBD1 | TRBJ1-4 | TRBV20-1 | TGCAGTGCTTCGGACAGGGGAAGAGCTAATGAAAAACTGTTTTTT | CSASDRGRANEKLFF
many | NA | TRBJ1-3 | TRBV4-2 | TGTGCCAGCAGAGCGGGCTCTGGAAACACCATATATTTT | CASRAGSGNTIYF
many | NA | TRBJ2-3 | TRBV20-1 | TGCAGTGGCCAGACAGGCACAGATACGCAGTATTTT | CSGQTGTDTQYF
many | NA | TRBJ2-7 | TRBV10-3 | TGTGCCATAGGAAGCTCCTACGAGCAGTACTTC | CAIGSSYEQYF
many | NA | TRBJ2-5 | TRBV19 | TGTGCCAGTAGTATCATCGGGGCAGCGCAAGAGACCCAGTACTTC | CASSIIGAAQETQYF
many | NA | TRBJ1-5 | TRBV12-3/TRBV12-4 | TGTGCCAGCAGTTTCCAAAGAACTAATCAGCCCCAGCATTTT | CASSFQRTNQPQHF
few | NA | TRBJ1-2 | TRBV29-1 | TGCAGCGTCCGAAGTTTCACCAGTGGCTACACCTTC | CSVRSFTSGYTF
many | NA | TRBJ1-6 | TRBV19 | TGTGCCAGTAGTATTTTCCAGTCACCCCTCCACTTT | CASSIFQSPLHF
many | NA | TRBJ1-1 | TRBV28 | TGTGCCAGCAGTTTGGGCCGGCGGTTGAACACTGAAGCTTTCTTT | CASSLGRRLNTEAFF
many | NA | TRBJ1-1 | TRBV20-1 | TGCAGTGCTAGAGGGTCGGAGAACACTGAAGCTTTCTTT | CSARGSENTEAFF
many | NA | TRBJ2-2 | TRBV6-2/TRBV6-3 | TGTGCCAGCAGTTACCGCATCGGGAGTCGCACCGGGGAGCTGTTTTTT | CASSYRIGSRTGELFF